The T cell receptor (beta chain) described here comes from a study of T cell responses to AZD1222 COVID-19 vaccine. Study-wide results and limits: Only a handful of AZD1222 recipients were seropositive at baseline. Clonal diversity was possibly underestimated, and the donors were mostly white British, with more females.

Second-dose timings of about 4 or about 12 weeks were pooled. About this clone: What it binds is not known.

The method was immunoSEQ multiplex PCR; TCRdb's version includes in-frame clones alone and lacks a portion of them. There are around 60,000 clones in the sample; about four fifths occur only once, and 20% to 30% lies in the top ten. The receptor was derived from an adult who received the AZD1222 COVID-19 vaccine. The sample here was peripheral blood, taken 28 days after the second AZD1222 dose.

In nucleotides, the CDR3 is TGCGCCAGCAGCTTGGGGTCGACTAATGAAAAACTGTTTTTT. Translated, it gives CASSLGSTNEKLFF. The rearrangement joins TRBV5-1 to TRBJ1-4, with D uncertain. The V end was cut by 0 bases, the J end by 2 bases, with 5 bases between. The CDR3 totals 14 residues. Germline CDR1 reads SGHRS; CDR2 reads YFSETQ.